A single sample is the source of the 10 T cell receptor beta chains below, sequenced in a study of blood T cell repertoires in COVID-19. Assay used: immunoSEQ multiplex PCR; TCRdb lists only in-frame clones, some missing. Among 95,000 to 150,000 clones, 82% were seen once, and the ten largest hold about 5%. Sequenced material: peripheral blood. The receptor set was obtained from a woman aged 70-85 years with acute or convalescent COVID-19.

This chain links TRBV7-9 with TRBJ1-4, with a possible D match to TRBD1 (5 bases). Germline V gene data show CDR1 as SEHNR and CDR2 as FQNEAQ (reference sequence). V lost 5 bases and J 10 bases, leaving 26 bases between the germline ends. The CDR3 has 17 residues. CDR3 amino acids: CASSPTSGRGDFGKLFF. The CDR3, as DNA: TGTGCCAGCAGCCCGACGTCGGGGAGGGGAGACTTCGGAAAACTGTTTTTT.

The table lists this clone with a count of one. The V gene is TRBV19, the J gene TRBJ1-3; tentative D call: TRBD1 (5 bases). The germline CDR1 and CDR2 sequences are LNHDA and SQIVND (reference sequence). V gave up 3 bases and J gave up 0 bases, with 12 bases separating them. This CDR3 contains 16 residues. The CDR3 sequence: CASSMQGLSSGNTIYF. The DNA for the CDR3 is TGTGCCAGTAGTATGCAGGGACTCAGCTCTGGAAACACCATATATTTT.

The J gene is TRBJ1-4, the V gene TRBV4-1; 12 positions match TRBD1. CDR1 and CDR2 (germline): MGHRA, YSYEKL. The trim removed 4 bases at V and 8 bases at J, leaving 11 bases unmatched. CDR3 length: 17 amino acids. Here the CDR3 DNA reads TGCGCCAGCAGCCCGTCCCGGGACAGGGGGCGGAGGGAAAAACTGTTTTTT. Amino acid sequence: CASSPSRDRGRREKLFF.

The V gene is TRBV3-1 (or the pseudogene TRBV3-2), the J gene TRBJ1-6; no clear D gene. Germline values: CDR1 LGHDT, CDR2 YNNKEL (reference sequence). The V gene lost 5 bases and the J gene lost 8 bases, with 7 bases spanning the gap. The CDR3 has 12 amino acids. The CDR3 sequence: CASSEGHSPLHF. In DNA form, the CDR3 reads TGTGCCAGCAGCGAAGGGCATTCACCCCTCCACTTT.

The chain couples TRBV7-9 to TRBJ1-4, with TRBD1 identical over 8 bases. Germline V gene lookup returns CDR1 SEHNR and CDR2 FQNEAQ (reference sequence). V lost 5 bases to trimming and J lost 8 bases; unmatched junction nucleotides: 10. The CDR3 totals 15 residues. The CDR3 DNA reads as TGTGCCAGCAGCAACCAGGGGGCCTTGGGAGAAAAACTGTTTTTT. Encoded protein: CASSNQGALGEKLFF.

This clone has a handful of counts. This rearrangement joins TRBV10-3 to TRBJ2-2; no clear D. Trimming took 1 base from V and 6 from J, leaving 9 bases between them. Germline CDR1 is ENHRY and CDR2 is SYGVKD. This CDR3 spans 14 amino acids. CDR3 residues: CAISEFEKPGELFF. CDR3 DNA sequence: TGTGCCATCAGTGAGTTCGAAAAGCCCGGGGAGCTGTTTTTT.

CDR3 in amino acids: CATSEGVGYTF. CDR3 coding DNA: TGTGCCACCAGTGAAGGGGTTGGCTACACCTTC. The V gene is TRBV24-1, the J gene TRBJ1-2; D perhaps matches TRBD1 (5 bases). Germline V gives CDR1 KGHDR, CDR2 SFDVKD. This CDR3 has 11 residues. V lost 4 bases and J 7 bases, leaving 6 bases between the germline ends.

The chain recombines TRBV5-4 with TRBJ1-2; no clear D gene. Germline CDR1 reads SGHNT; CDR2 reads YYREEE (reference sequence). The CDR3 runs 13 residues. V was cut by 4 bases and J by 1 base, with 8 bases left in between. CDR3 sequence: CASSPRINYGYTF. The CDR3 DNA is TGTGCCAGCAGCCCGCGGATTAACTATGGCTACACCTTC.

Note on this clone: Other DNA sequences within the sample encode an identical CDR3. The V call is TRBV5-1, the J call TRBJ2-6; D is undetermined. CDR1 and CDR2 from the germline V gene are SGHRS and YFSETQ. V shed 4 bases and J shed 3 bases, with 5 bases lying between them. The CDR3 sequence is 13 residues long. This chain's CDR3 is CASSPGGANVLTF. CDR3 DNA sequence: TGCGCCAGCAGCCCCGGTGGGGCCAACGTCCTGACTTTC.

This clone was picked up one time. The chain uses TRBV7-2 and TRBJ2-1; no firm D call. Between the trimmed V and J ends, which lost 1 base and 7 bases, there was a span of 5 bases. Germline V gene data show CDR1 as SGHTA and CDR2 as FQGNSA. This CDR3 is built from 12 residues. Written as DNA, the CDR3 is TGTGCCAGCAGCTTAGGGGCTAATGAGCAGTTCTTC. Its protein is CASSLGANEQFF.